This T cell receptor (beta chain) was recovered during a study of T cell responses to AZD1222 COVID-19 vaccine. CDR3 length equals 13 residues. Germline CDR1 reads SGHTA; CDR2 reads FQGNSA. Trimming cost V 5 bases and J 2 bases, with 9 bases left between them. This table comes from immunoSEQ multiplex PCR, and its TCRdb copy is limited to in-frame clones, with some not included. There are 110,000 to 150,000 clones in the sample; 92% occur only once, and 3% to 4% lies in the top ten. The origin of this receptor is an adult who received the AZD1222 COVID-19 vaccine. This specimen was peripheral blood, taken 28 days after the second AZD1222 dose. The chain links TRBV7-2 to TRBJ1-2; D gene uncertain. DNA for the CDR3: TGTGCCAGCAGCCCCGGCCTAAACTATGGCTACACCTTC. It is translated as CASSPGLNYGYTF.